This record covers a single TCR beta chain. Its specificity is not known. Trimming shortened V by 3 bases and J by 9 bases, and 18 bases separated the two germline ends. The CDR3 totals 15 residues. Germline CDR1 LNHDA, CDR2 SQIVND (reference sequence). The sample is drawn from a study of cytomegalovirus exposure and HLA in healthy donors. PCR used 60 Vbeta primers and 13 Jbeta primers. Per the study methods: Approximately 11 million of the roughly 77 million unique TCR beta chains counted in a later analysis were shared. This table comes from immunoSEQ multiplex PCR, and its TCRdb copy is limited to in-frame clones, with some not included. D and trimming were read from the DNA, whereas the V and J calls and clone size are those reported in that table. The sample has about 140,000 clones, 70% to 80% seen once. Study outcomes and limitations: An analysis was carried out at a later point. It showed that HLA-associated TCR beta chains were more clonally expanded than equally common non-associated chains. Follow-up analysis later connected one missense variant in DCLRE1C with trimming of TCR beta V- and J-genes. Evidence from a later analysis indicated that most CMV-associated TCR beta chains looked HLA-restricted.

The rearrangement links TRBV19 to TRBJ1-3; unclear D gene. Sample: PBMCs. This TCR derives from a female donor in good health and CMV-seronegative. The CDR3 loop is CASSIPAGRGSTIYF. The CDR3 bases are TGTGCCAGTAGTATCCCGGCGGGGAGAGGGAGCACCATATATTTT.